The clone carrying this TCR beta chain appeared many times. Any patient presenting with uncontrolled infection, other autoimmune disease, pregnancy or lactation was left out. The sample comes from a study of T cells in Graves' hyperthyroidism and ophthalmopathy. RNA transcripts yielded amplified TCR beta CDR3 regions. A first-round RT-PCR of the TCR CDR3 used the HTBI primer set. MiXCR was run by TCRdb on the multiplex PCR reads, yielding one entry per CDR3 protein. The sample holds about 290,000 distinct CDR3 sequences, 12% to 15% seen once. This TCR derives from a woman between 45 and 65 years old with Graves' hyperthyroidism that later progressed to Graves' ophthalmopathy. The source material was blood.

The CDR3 protein is CASSAPAGGLYEQFF. CDR3 DNA: TGTGCCAGCAGCGCGCCAGCGGGAGGGCTTTATGAGCAGTTCTTC. The chain carries TRBV9 and TRBJ2-1; the match to TRBD2 covers 10 bases. Per the germline V gene, CDR1 is SGDLS and CDR2 is YYNGEE. CDR3 length: 15 residues. V lost 3 bases, J lost 8 bases, and 8 bases stayed unmatched.